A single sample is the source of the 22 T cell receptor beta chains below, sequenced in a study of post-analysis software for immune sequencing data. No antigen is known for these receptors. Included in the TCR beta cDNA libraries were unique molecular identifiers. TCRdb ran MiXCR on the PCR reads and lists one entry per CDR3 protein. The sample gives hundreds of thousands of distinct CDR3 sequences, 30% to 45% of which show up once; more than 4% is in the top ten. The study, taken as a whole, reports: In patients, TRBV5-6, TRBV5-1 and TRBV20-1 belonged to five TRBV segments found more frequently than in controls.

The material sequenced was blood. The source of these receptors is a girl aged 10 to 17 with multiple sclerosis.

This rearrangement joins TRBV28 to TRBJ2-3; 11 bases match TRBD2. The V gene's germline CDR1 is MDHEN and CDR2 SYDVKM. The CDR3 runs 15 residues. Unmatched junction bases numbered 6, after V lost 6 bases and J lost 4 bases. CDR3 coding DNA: TGTGCCAGCAGCCGTAGCGGGAGGGGTCCAGATACGCAGTATTTT. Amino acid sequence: CASSRSGRGPDTQYF.

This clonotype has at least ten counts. The CDR3 DNA reads as TGCAGCGTTGCAGACAGGGGAAGCTCCTACAATGAGCAGTTCTTC. Translating gives CSVADRGSSYNEQFF. The chain combines TRBV29-1 with TRBJ2-1; 8 bases are a match to TRBD1. The J segment lost 0 bases and the V segment lost 4 bases, leaving 5 bases of the junction unmatched. The CDR3 is made up of 15 amino acids. Germline V CDR1 and CDR2: SQVTM, ANQGSEA.

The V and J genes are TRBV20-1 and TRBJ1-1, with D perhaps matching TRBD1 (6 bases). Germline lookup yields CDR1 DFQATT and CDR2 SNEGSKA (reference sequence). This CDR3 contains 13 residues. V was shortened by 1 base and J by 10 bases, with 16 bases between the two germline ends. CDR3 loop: CSARARGRGVAFF. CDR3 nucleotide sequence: TGCAGTGCTAGAGCCAGGGGCCGGGGGGTAGCTTTCTTT.

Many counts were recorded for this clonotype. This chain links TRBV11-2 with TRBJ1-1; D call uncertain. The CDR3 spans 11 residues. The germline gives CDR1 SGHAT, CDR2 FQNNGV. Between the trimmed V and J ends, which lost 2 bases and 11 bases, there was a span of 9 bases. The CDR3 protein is CASSLTEAAFF. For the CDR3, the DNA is TGTGCCAGCAGCTTAACGGAGGCGGCTTTCTTT.

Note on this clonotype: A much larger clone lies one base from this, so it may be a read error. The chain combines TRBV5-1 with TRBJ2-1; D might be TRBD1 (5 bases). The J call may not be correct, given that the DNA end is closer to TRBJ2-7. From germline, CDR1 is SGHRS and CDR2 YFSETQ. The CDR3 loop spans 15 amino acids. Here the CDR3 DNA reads TGCGCCAGCAGCTTTCCCCTTGACAGTAACAATGAGCAGTACTTC. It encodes CASSFPLDSNNEQYF.

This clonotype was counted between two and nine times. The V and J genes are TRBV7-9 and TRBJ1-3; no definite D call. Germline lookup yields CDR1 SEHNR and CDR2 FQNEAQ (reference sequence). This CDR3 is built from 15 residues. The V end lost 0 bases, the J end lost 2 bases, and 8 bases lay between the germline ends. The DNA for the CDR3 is TGTGCCAGCAGCTTAGCGTCGGGTGCTGGAAACACCATATATTTT. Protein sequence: CASSLASGAGNTIYF.

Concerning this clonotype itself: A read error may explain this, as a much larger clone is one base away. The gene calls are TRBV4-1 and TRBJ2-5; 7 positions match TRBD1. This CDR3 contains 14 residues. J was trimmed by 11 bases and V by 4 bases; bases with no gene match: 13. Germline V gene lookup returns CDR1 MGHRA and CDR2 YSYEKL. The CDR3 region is CASSPGTATVEQYF. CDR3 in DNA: TGCGCCAGCAGCCCGGGGACAGCTACGGTTGAGCAGTACTTC.

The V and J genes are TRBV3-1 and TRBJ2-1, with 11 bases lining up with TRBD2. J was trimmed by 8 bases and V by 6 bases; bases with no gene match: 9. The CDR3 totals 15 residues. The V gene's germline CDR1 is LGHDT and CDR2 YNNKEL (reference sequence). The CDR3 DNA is TGTGCCAGCAGAGCAACTAGCGGGAGCATATATGAGCAGTTCTTC. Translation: CASRATSGSIYEQFF.

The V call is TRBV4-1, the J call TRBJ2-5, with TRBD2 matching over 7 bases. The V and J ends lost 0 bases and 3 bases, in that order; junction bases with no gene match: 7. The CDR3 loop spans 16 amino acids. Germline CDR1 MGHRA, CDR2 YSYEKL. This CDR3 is CASSQDIEGGKETQYF. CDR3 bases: TGCGCCAGCAGCCAAGATATCGAGGGAGGGAAAGAGACCCAGTACTTC.

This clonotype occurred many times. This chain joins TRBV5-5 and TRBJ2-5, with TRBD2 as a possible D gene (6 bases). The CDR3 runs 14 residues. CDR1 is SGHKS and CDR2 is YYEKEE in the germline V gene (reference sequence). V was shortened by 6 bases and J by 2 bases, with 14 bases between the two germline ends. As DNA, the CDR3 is TGTGCCAGCAATCAGCGGGCGGCGCAAGAGACCCAGTACTTC. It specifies CASNQRAAQETQYF. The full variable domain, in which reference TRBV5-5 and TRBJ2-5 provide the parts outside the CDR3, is DAGVTQSPTHLIKTRGQQVTLRCSPISGHKSVSWYQQVLGQGPQFIFQYYEKEERGRGNFPDRFSARQFPNYSSELNVNALLLGDSALYLCASNQRAAQETQYFGPGTRLLVL.

The CDR3, as DNA: TGTGCCAGCACTTCAGGGATGGGGGCCTACGAGCAGTACTTC. Translation: CASTSGMGAYEQYF. The gene calls are TRBV6-1 and TRBJ2-7; either TRBD1 or TRBD2 may supply D (5 bases each). Germline V CDR1 and CDR2: MNHNS, SASEGT. This CDR3 contains 14 residues. Trimming removed 7 bases at V and 2 bases at J, with 15 bases between.

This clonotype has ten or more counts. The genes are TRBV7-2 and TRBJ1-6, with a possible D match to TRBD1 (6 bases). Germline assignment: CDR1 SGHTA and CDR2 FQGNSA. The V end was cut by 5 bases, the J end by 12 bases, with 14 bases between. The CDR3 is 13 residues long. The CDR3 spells CASSRGGTEPLHF. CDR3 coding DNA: TGTGCCAGCAGCCGAGGGGGGACTGAACCCCTCCACTTT.

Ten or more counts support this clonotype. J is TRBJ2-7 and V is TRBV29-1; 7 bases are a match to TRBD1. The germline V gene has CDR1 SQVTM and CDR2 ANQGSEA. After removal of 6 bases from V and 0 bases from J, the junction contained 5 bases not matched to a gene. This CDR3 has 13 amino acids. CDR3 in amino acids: CSVLGQDSYEQYF. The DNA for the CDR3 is TGCAGCGTCCTTGGACAGGACTCCTACGAGCAGTACTTC.

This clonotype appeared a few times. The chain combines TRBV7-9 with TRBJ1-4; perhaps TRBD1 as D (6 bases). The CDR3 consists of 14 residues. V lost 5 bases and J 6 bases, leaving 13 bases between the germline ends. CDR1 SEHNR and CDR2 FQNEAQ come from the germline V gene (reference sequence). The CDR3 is CASSLGGGDEKLFF. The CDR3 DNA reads TGTGCCAGCAGCCTCGGAGGGGGTGATGAAAAACTGTTTTTT.

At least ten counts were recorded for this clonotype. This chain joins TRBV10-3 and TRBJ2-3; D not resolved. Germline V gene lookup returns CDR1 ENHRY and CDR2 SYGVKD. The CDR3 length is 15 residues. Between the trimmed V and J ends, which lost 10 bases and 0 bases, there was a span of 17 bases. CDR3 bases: TGTGCCAGCCAACCCCGGAGCGCTAGCACAGATACGCAGTATTTT. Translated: CASQPRSASTDTQYF.

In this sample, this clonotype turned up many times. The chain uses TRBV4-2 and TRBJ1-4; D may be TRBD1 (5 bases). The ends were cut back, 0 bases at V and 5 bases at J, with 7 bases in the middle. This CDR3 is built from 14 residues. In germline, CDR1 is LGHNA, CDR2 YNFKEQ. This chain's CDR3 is CASSQETANEKLFF. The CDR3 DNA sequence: TGTGCCAGCAGCCAAGAGACAGCGAATGAAAAACTGTTTTTT.

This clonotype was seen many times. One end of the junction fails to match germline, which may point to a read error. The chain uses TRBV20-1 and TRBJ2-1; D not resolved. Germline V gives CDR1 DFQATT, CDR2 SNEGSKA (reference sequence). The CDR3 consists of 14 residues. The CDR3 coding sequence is TGCAGTGCTACACCTCCGAACTCCGACAATGAGCAGTTCTTC. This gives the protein CSATPPNSDNEQFF.

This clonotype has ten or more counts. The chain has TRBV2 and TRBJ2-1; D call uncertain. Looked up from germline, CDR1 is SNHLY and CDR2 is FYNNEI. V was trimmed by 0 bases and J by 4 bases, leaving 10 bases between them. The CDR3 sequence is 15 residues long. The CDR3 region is CASSEALTFYNEQFF. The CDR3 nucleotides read TGTGCCAGCAGTGAAGCGCTTACCTTTTACAATGAGCAGTTCTTC.

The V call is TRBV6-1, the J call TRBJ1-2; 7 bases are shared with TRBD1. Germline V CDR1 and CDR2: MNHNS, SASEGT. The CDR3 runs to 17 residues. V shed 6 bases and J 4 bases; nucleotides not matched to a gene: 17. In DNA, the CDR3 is TGTGCCAGCAGCCGAGATGAGAAAGGGGGCCTCGGCTATGGCTACACCTTC. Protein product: CASSRDEKGGLGYGYTF.

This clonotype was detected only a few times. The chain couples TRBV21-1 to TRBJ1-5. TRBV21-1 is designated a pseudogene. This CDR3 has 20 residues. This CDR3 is CASSKVGDGREGRGNQPQHF. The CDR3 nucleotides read TGTGCCAGCAGCAAAGTGGGGGACGGCAGGGAGGGAAGGGGCAATCAGCCCCAGCATTTT.

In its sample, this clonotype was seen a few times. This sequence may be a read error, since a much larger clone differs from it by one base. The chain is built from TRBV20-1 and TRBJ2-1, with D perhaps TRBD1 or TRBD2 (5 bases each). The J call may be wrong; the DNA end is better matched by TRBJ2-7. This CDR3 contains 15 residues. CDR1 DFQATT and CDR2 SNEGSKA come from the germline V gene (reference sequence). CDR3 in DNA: TGCAGTGCCTTAGAGAGGGGAAGCTCCTACAATGAGCAGTACTTC. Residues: CSALERGSSYNEQYF.

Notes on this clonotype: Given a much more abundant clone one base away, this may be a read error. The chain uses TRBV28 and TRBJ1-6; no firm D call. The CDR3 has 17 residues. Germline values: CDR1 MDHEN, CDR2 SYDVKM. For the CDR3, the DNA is TGTGCCAGCAGTTTATCCTCAGGCCCGTTAGATACTTCACTCCTCCACTTT. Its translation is CASSLSSGPLDTSLLHF.